The following is a TCR beta chain sequence with its context. The data belong to a study of blood T cells in healthy people across ages. The germline V and J ends were trimmed by 3 bases and 0 bases, with 13 bases remaining between them. The CDR3 has 15 amino acids. Per the germline V gene, CDR1 is DFQATT and CDR2 is SNEGSKA (reference sequence). Next came a second PCR, run for about 7 to 12 cycles, which used a sample-barcoded 5' primer along with a J-beta primer mix. Sequencing of every sample gave 3 million or more CDR3-containing paired-end reads. A single record per CDR3 protein comes from TCRdb applying MiXCR to the 5' RACE reads. The data hold some 940,000 distinct CDR3 sequences, with under 35% observed a single time. These data were likewise used in another study, on T cells of mothers and their children. In that study: Similar thymic selection effects on TCR recombination output appear in pairs, both related and unrelated.

The rearrangement joins TRBV20-1 to TRBJ2-3; D uncertain. Specimen: blood. This sequence originates from a woman between 40 and 55 years old in good health. The CDR3 region has the DNA TGCAGTGCTAGCAAGTTGGCGACAAGCACAGATACGCAGTATTTT. Translated: CSASKLATSTDTQYF.